Each of the 21 T cell receptor beta chains below was sequenced from the same sample in a study of post-analysis software for immune sequencing data. Study-wide results and caveats: Controls had lower frequencies than patients of a handful of TRBV segments, which included TRBV5-6, TRBV5-1 and TRBV20-1.

Researchers reported that TCR beta cDNA libraries carried unique molecular identifiers. TCRdb analysed the PCR reads with MiXCR anew, one entry per CDR3 protein. The sample lists approximately 460,000 distinct CDR3 sequences; 40% to 55% were seen once. Their specific antigens are unknown. The sequenced material came from blood. The receptors come from a girl aged 5-17 years with multiple sclerosis.

This clonotype showed up just a few times. The CDR3 DNA follows: TGTGCCAGCAACAGTTTTGCAGATTCACCCCTCCACTTT. This encodes CASNSFADSPLHF. The gene calls are TRBV7-8 and TRBJ1-6, with no clear D. Germline CDR1 is SGHVS and CDR2 is FQNEAQ. V lost 7 bases to trimming and J lost 8 bases, with 12 bases between them. This CDR3 comprises 13 residues.

This sequence joins TRBV4-1 and TRBJ2-1; D perhaps matches TRBD1 (7 bases). The CDR3 loop spans 15 amino acids. Trimming pared 8 bases from V and 6 bases from J, leaving 20 bases between. Germline V gene data show CDR1 as MGHRA and CDR2 as YSYEKL. The CDR3 nucleotides are TGCGCCAGCGAGCCCGCACAGGGGAGGTCCAATGAGCAGTTCTTC. Encoded protein: CASEPAQGRSNEQFF.

The V call is TRBV4-2, the J call TRBJ1-2; tentative D call: TRBD1 (6 bases). Germline V CDR1 and CDR2: LGHNA, YNFKEQ. Trimming removed 2 bases at V and 5 bases at J, with 12 bases between. CDR3 length: 14 residues. The CDR3: CASSQRGRGYGYTF. The CDR3 DNA sequence: TGTGCCAGCAGCCAACGGGGTAGGGGGTATGGCTACACCTTC.

This clonotype was observed a single time. The V gene is TRBV7-9, the J gene TRBJ2-1; 9 nucleotides agree with TRBD1. The CDR3 is made up of 19 amino acids. The junction had 21 bases not matched to a gene; V was cut back by 5 bases and J by 7 bases. The germline CDR1 and CDR2 sequences are SEHNR and FQNEAQ (reference sequence). CDR3: CASSPIPGTGMVGYNEQFF. CDR3 in DNA: TGTGCCAGCAGCCCAATACCGGGGACAGGGATGGTGGGTTATAATGAGCAGTTCTTC.

A remark on this clonotype: This may come from a read error, since a much larger clone is one base off. The chain links TRBV27 to TRBJ2-3; D remains unclear. Germline CDR1 and CDR2: MNHEY and SMNVEV (reference sequence). The CDR3 sequence is 11 residues long. CDR3 DNA sequence: TGTGCCACCAGTTTCGGAGATACGCAGTATTTT. It encodes CATSFGDTQYF.

The chain carries TRBV7-9 and TRBJ2-1; the match to TRBD2 covers 8 bases. The junction had 12 bases not matched to a gene; V was cut back by 2 bases and J by 6 bases. The CDR3 totals 17 residues. CDR1 and CDR2 from the germline V gene are SEHNR and FQNEAQ (reference sequence). CDR3 in amino acids: CASSLPPGSGSFNEQFF. In DNA form, the CDR3 reads TGTGCCAGCAGCTTACCTCCCGGCAGCGGGAGTTTCAATGAGCAGTTCTTC.

V usage is TRBV4-2 and J usage is TRBJ2-5; D not certain. From germline, CDR1 is LGHNA and CDR2 YNFKEQ. The CDR3 totals 12 residues. V lost 2 bases and J lost 5, with 6 bases in between. Here the CDR3 reads CASSQPRETQYF. CDR3 nucleotide sequence: TGTGCCAGCAGCCAACCCAGGGAGACCCAGTACTTC.

The chain links TRBV15 to TRBJ1-1; D not resolved. The CDR3 runs 13 residues. Germline CDR1 LNHNV, CDR2 YYDKDF (reference sequence). V lost 2 bases and J lost 2, with 6 bases in between. The CDR3 nucleotides read TGTGCCACCAGCAGAAATCGTAACACTGAAGCTTTCTTT. This sequence encodes CATSRNRNTEAFF.

This clonotype was found a few times. The chain carries TRBV12-3 or TRBV12-4 and TRBJ2-7; maybe TRBD2 (6 bases). V lost 2 bases and J 3 bases, leaving 20 bases between the germline ends. CDR3 length equals 17 residues. CDR3 residues: CASSLQRSLAVVYEQYF. DNA for the CDR3: TGTGCCAGCAGTTTACAACGTAGTTTAGCGGTCGTCTACGAGCAGTACTTC.

This clonotype was detected a few times. The chain carries TRBV29-1 and TRBJ2-7, with unresolved D. With the DNA end fitting TRBJ2-5 better, the J assignment may be wrong. The CDR3 runs to 12 residues. Germline CDR1 SQVTM, CDR2 ANQGSEA. This chain's CDR3 is CSVTATGETQYF. In nucleotides, the CDR3 is TGCAGCGTTACAGCCACCGGGGAGACCCAGTACTTC.

The chain uses TRBV12-3 or TRBV12-4 and TRBJ1-2, with 11 nucleotides matching TRBD1. CDR3 size: 14 residues. J gave up 5 bases and V 3 bases, and 2 bases lay outside the gene matches. CDR3 amino acids: CASSLDRGPYGYTF. As DNA, the CDR3 is TGTGCCAGCAGTTTGGACAGGGGGCCATATGGCTACACCTTC.

To note about this clonotype: At one boundary the junction diverges from the germline segment, which might be a read error. The rearrangement links TRBV6-1 to TRBJ2-1; 8 positions agree with TRBD1. The germline CDR1 and CDR2 sequences are MNHNS and SASEGT. The CDR3 sequence is 17 residues long. CDR3 amino acids: CAGSAKMDRAVYNEQFF. As DNA, the CDR3 is TGTGCCGGCAGTGCAAAGATGGACAGGGCTGTCTACAATGAGCAGTTCTTC.

The chain combines TRBV29-1 with TRBJ2-7; D is possibly TRBD1 (5 bases). CDR1 SQVTM and CDR2 ANQGSEA come from the germline V gene. The V and J ends lost 7 bases and 7 bases respectively, with 14 bases between them. There are 11 residues in the CDR3. The CDR3: CSAQGPREQYF. In DNA form, the CDR3 reads TGCAGCGCTCAGGGCCCCCGTGAGCAGTACTTC.

The chain employs TRBV20-1 and TRBJ2-1, with TRBD1 identical over 9 bases. Unmatched junction bases numbered 15, after V lost 6 bases and J lost 0 bases. This CDR3 contains 18 residues. Germline loops: CDR1 DFQATT, CDR2 SNEGSKA (reference sequence). CDR3 coding DNA: TGCAGTGCCGCTTTTAGCTCCACGGGACAGGGCTCCTACAATGAGCAGTTCTTC. It specifies CSAAFSSTGQGSYNEQFF.

This clonotype has a handful of counts. The rearrangement links TRBV2 to TRBJ2-6; D call uncertain. This CDR3 region has 16 residues. Germline CDR1 SNHLY, CDR2 FYNNEI. With 1 base removed from V and 4 bases from J, the gap between germline ends came to 11 bases. This chain's CDR3 is CASSEDWGTGANVLTF. CDR3 sequence (DNA): TGTGCCAGCAGTGAAGATTGGGGTACCGGGGCCAACGTCCTGACTTTC.

The chain links TRBV7-9 to TRBJ2-4, with no clear D. V dropped 2 bases and J dropped 6 bases, with 14 bases sitting between them. The CDR3 runs 15 residues. Germline CDR1 is SEHNR and CDR2 is FQNEAQ (reference sequence). This CDR3 reads CASSLSLDPANIQYF. The CDR3 DNA sequence: TGTGCCAGCAGCTTATCACTGGACCCAGCAAACATTCAGTACTTC.

The chain has TRBV28 and TRBJ2-1, with 7 bases that match TRBD2. The V and J ends lost 7 bases and 0 bases, in that order; junction bases with no gene match: 6. The germline CDR1 and CDR2 sequences are MDHEN and SYDVKM. CDR3 size: 15 residues. The CDR3: CASNEGGSSYNEQFF. The CDR3 bases are TGTGCCAGCAATGAGGGCGGGAGCTCCTACAATGAGCAGTTCTTC.

This chain connects TRBV20-1 to TRBJ2-6; D is unclear. This CDR3 region has 18 residues. V was clipped by 0 bases and J by 4 bases, with 19 bases between them. Germline V gene lookup returns CDR1 DFQATT and CDR2 SNEGSKA (reference sequence). CDR3 coding DNA: TGCAGTGCTAGAGAGTCCCCGTCCGGATCCCTAGGGGCCAACGTCCTGACTTTC. Encoded protein: CSARESPSGSLGANVLTF.

This clonotype was seen more than once but under ten times. The rearrangement joins TRBV28 to TRBJ1-2; D is uncertain. In germline, CDR1 is MDHEN, CDR2 SYDVKM. Trimming took 4 bases from V and 4 from J, leaving 13 bases between them. This CDR3 comprises 14 residues. The CDR3 nucleotides read TGTGCCAGCAGTTCTCGCCCCGGGGTCTATGGCTACACCTTC. Translating gives CASSSRPGVYGYTF.

This clonotype appeared many times. This chain joins TRBV29-1 and TRBJ2-7; D may match TRBD1 or TRBD2 (5 bases each). Germline V gives CDR1 SQVTM, CDR2 ANQGSEA. The CDR3 sequence is 13 residues long. V lost 5 bases, J lost 7 bases, and 18 bases lay in between. Here the CDR3 reads CSVNSAGRGEQYF. The CDR3 DNA sequence: TGCAGCGTTAATTCCGCAGGGCGAGGGGAGCAGTACTTC.

The chain employs TRBV29-1 and TRBJ2-1, with TRBD2 identical over 7 bases. CDR3 length: 11 residues. The V gene's germline CDR1 is SQVTM and CDR2 ANQGSEA. Trimming cost V 2 bases and J 8 bases; bases outside gene matches: 0. The CDR3 DNA reads TGCAGCGTTGAACGGGGGGATGAGCAGTTCTTC. Translated, it gives CSVERGDEQFF.